Below, one T cell receptor beta chain is given with its context. The V and J ends lost 4 bases and 4 bases, in that order; junction bases with no gene match: 2. The CDR3 is 14 residues long. The germline V gene encodes CDR1 MNHEY and CDR2 SVGAGI. This entry is derived from a study of cytomegalovirus exposure and HLA in healthy donors. The wider study: Roughly 85 million unique TCRs from HLA-typed donors made up an early data release.

In the PCR, 60 Vbeta and 13 Jbeta primers were used. Repertoires were generated with immunoSEQ multiplex PCR, while TCRdb's copy carries only in-frame clones and drops some. The table records under 150,000 clones, roughly 74% of them present only once. The clonotype was recovered from a woman in her thirties or forties in good health and CMV-seropositive. The rearrangement uses TRBV6-5 and TRBJ2-5, with 11 bases aligning to TRBD1. The sequencing sample was made of PBMCs. CDR3 coding DNA: TGTGCCAGCAGTTCCGGGACAGGGGGAGAGACCCAGTACTTC. Its translation: CASSSGTGGETQYF.